These 26 T cell receptor beta chains were all obtained from the same sample, sequenced in a study of shared clonotypes between healthy human individuals. Profiled with immunoSEQ multiplex PCR; TCRdb holds only in-frame clones, not every one. The sample lists a few million clones; over 85% were seen once. Specimen: naive CD4+ T cells from PBMCs. Described subset: CD45RA+ positively selected. These receptors were taken from a man aged 18-30 years in good health. Some clones in this sample may be carry-over from other donors' samples.

The V gene is TRBV5-8, the J gene TRBJ2-1, with TRBD1 matching 8 bases. The V gene end was trimmed by 4 bases and the J gene end by 0 bases; junction bases not matched to a gene: 6. The germline CDR1 and CDR2 sequences are SGHTS and YDEGEE. CDR3 length: 16 residues. This CDR3 is CASSPQGASSYNEQFF. The CDR3 coding sequence is TGTGCCAGCAGCCCGCAGGGGGCGAGCTCCTACAATGAGCAGTTCTTC.

V is TRBV28 and J is TRBJ2-7; D call uncertain. Trimming stripped 6 bases from V and 6 bases from J, with 21 bases between. The CDR3 has 15 amino acids. Germline-derived CDR1 and CDR2 are MDHEN and SYDVKM. The CDR3 region has the DNA TGTGCCAGCAGCCCTAAAAAGTGGTTTTGGTCCGAGCAGTACTTC. It yields the protein CASSPKKWFWSEQYF. Looking up the rest from reference TRBV28 and TRBJ2-7 gives the full variable domain: DVKVTQSSRYLVKRTGEKVFLECVQDMDHENMFWYRQDPGLGLRLIYFSYDVKMKEKGDIPEGYSVSREKKERFSLILESASTNQTSMYLCASSPKKWFWSEQYFGPGTRLTVT.

This clone was recorded only once. The genes are TRBV2 and TRBJ2-2; maybe TRBD2 (6 bases). The germline CDR1 and CDR2 sequences are SNHLY and FYNNEI. Trimming took off 6 bases at V and 3 bases at J, with 14 bases between the two ends. There are 15 residues in the CDR3. This CDR3 is CASRTQWRDTGELFF. For the CDR3, the DNA is TGTGCCAGCAGAACACAGTGGAGGGACACCGGGGAGCTGTTTTTT.

In its sample, this clone was seen once. This CDR3 is also generated by other DNA sequences in the sample. The rearrangement links TRBV7-9 to TRBJ2-5, with D uncertain. The CDR3 is 13 amino acids. Germline CDR1 and CDR2: SEHNR and FQNEAQ (reference sequence). V was cut by 0 bases and J by 5 bases, with 7 bases left in between. The CDR3 loop is CASSLAGSETQYF. In nucleotides, the CDR3 is TGTGCCAGCAGCTTAGCGGGTTCGGAGACCCAGTACTTC. The variable domain in full, with the rest retrieved from reference TRBV7-9 and TRBJ2-5, is DTGVSQNPRHKITKRGQNVTFRCDPISEHNRLYWYRQTLGQGPEFLTYFQNEAQLEKSRLLSDRFSAERPKGSFSTLEIQRTEQGDSAMYLCASSLAGSETQYFGPGTRLLVL.

This clone appeared a single time. V gene TRBV30 combines with J gene TRBJ2-7; 7 bases map to TRBD2. The CDR3 consists of 14 residues. Trimming cost V 1 base and J 0 bases; bases outside gene matches: 3. Germline CDR1 reads GTSNPN; CDR2 reads SVGIG (reference sequence). The CDR3 region is CAWSATSVSYEQYF. DNA for the CDR3: TGTGCCTGGAGTGCAACTAGCGTCTCCTACGAGCAGTACTTC.

The chain links TRBV6-1 to TRBJ1-2; 8 bases line up with TRBD1. Germline values: CDR1 MNHNS, CDR2 SASEGT. With 6 bases clipped from V and 1 base from J, the junction kept 7 bases outside the gene matches. This CDR3 has 15 amino acids. CDR3 bases: TGTGCCAGCAGAAGCCGGGACAGGAGTAACTATGGCTACACCTTC. Its translation is CASRSRDRSNYGYTF.

The chain links TRBV28 to TRBJ2-1, with 10 nucleotides matching TRBD1. Germline CDR1 is MDHEN and CDR2 is SYDVKM. The trim removed 7 bases at V and 10 bases at J, leaving 16 bases unmatched. The CDR3 is made up of 16 amino acids. CDR3 protein: CASIGWGDRGLREQFF. CDR3 nucleotides: TGTGCCAGCATAGGTTGGGGAGACAGGGGGCTTCGGGAGCAGTTCTTC.

The J gene is TRBJ1-2, the V gene TRBV9, with a weak D call TRBD1 (5 bases). The germline V and J ends were trimmed by 0 bases and 2 bases, with 11 bases remaining between them. The CDR3 has 15 residues. Per germline, CDR1 SGDLS and CDR2 YYNGEE. This chain's CDR3 is CASSVGGRDNYGYTF. In nucleotides, the CDR3 is TGTGCCAGCAGCGTAGGTGGCAGGGACAACTATGGCTACACCTTC.

The J gene is TRBJ2-1, the V gene TRBV6-4; 13 bases match TRBD2. CDR1 MRHNA and CDR2 SNTAGT come from the germline V gene. This CDR3 comprises 19 residues. J was trimmed by 8 bases and V by 6 bases; bases with no gene match: 19. The CDR3 protein is CASRLNPGTSGKFGHEQFF. The CDR3 nucleotides read TGTGCCAGCAGACTCAATCCCGGGACTAGCGGGAAATTCGGCCATGAGCAGTTCTTC.

This chain links TRBV5-1 with TRBJ2-2; TRBD2 aligns across 10 bases. The CDR3 consists of 14 residues. Trimming at V came to 1 base and at J to 7 bases, leaving 1 base not matched to a gene. From germline, CDR1 is SGHRS and CDR2 YFSETQ. The CDR3 DNA reads as TGCGCCAGCAGCTTGCCTAGCGGGAGCGGGGAGCTGTTTTTT. Its protein is CASSLPSGSGELFF. The variable domain in full, with the rest retrieved from reference TRBV5-1 and TRBJ2-2, is KAGVTQTPRYLIKTRGQQVTLSCSPISGHRSVSWYQQTPGQGLQFLFEYFSETQRNKGNFPGRFSGRQFSNSRSEMNVSTLELGDSALYLCASSLPSGSGELFFGEGSRLTVL.

The chain carries TRBV28 and TRBJ2-7, with unresolved D. Germline values: CDR1 MDHEN, CDR2 SYDVKM. Trimming took 6 bases from V and 3 from J, leaving 15 bases between them. The CDR3 runs 14 residues. CDR3 sequence (DNA): TGTGCCAGCAGCTCCGGGCTATTCAACTACGAGCAGTACTTC. It specifies CASSSGLFNYEQYF.

The chain is built from TRBV7-3 and TRBJ1-1; unclear D gene. V was cut by 1 base and J by 6 bases, with 9 bases left in between. Germline lookup yields CDR1 SGHTA and CDR2 FQGTGA. The CDR3 length is 13 residues. The chain's CDR3 is CASSLRPGAEAFF. In DNA form, the CDR3 reads TGTGCCAGCAGCTTAAGACCAGGTGCTGAAGCTTTCTTT.

Comments on this clone: This sample also contains other DNA sequences that code for the same CDR3. This chain joins TRBV5-1 and TRBJ2-1; D is ambiguous. CDR1 and CDR2 (germline): SGHRS, YFSETQ. The CDR3 loop spans 16 amino acids. Between the trimmed V and J ends, which lost 0 bases and 0 bases, there was a span of 10 bases. The CDR3 DNA is TGCGCCAGCAGCTTGGGGCCAAGCCTCTCCTACAATGAGCAGTTCTTC. Amino acid sequence: CASSLGPSLSYNEQFF.

The chain uses TRBV2 and TRBJ2-1; perhaps TRBD2 as D (6 bases). CDR1 and CDR2 (germline): SNHLY, FYNNEI. The V and J ends lost 7 bases and 7 bases respectively, with 20 bases between them. CDR3 length: 15 residues. The CDR3 loop is CASKPLAGLKNEQFF. The CDR3, as DNA: TGTGCCAGCAAGCCTTTGGCGGGATTAAAGAATGAGCAGTTCTTC.

V is TRBV5-1 and J is TRBJ2-3; D is uncertain. This CDR3 region has 15 residues. Germline V gene sequence: CDR1 SGHRS, CDR2 YFSETQ. Deletions cut 0 bases from V and 4 bases from J, with 12 bases between. As DNA, the CDR3 is TGCGCCAGCAGCTTGGCCATGCAGGTCGCAGATACGCAGTATTTT. Translated: CASSLAMQVADTQYF.

This rearrangement joins TRBV5-1 to TRBJ2-5, with D perhaps TRBD1 (5 bases). This CDR3 is 15 amino acids long. Germline CDR1 reads SGHRS; CDR2 reads YFSETQ. Deletions cut 2 bases from V and 3 bases from J, with 14 bases between. CDR3 nucleotides: TGCGCCAGCAGCTTCTCACGGACACCTGAAGAGACCCAGTACTTC. It codes for CASSFSRTPEETQYF.

The J gene is TRBJ1-2, the V gene TRBV7-8; D gene ambiguous. This CDR3 spans 13 amino acids. CDR1 is SGHVS, CDR2 FQNEAQ, per germline. Deletions cut 5 bases from V and 6 bases from J, with 13 bases between. CDR3 DNA: TGTGCCAGCAGCCCCCTTGGGCGGGATGGCTACACCTTC. Amino acids: CASSPLGRDGYTF.

The J gene is TRBJ1-1, the V gene TRBV7-2; 9 bases fit TRBD1. V shed 5 bases, J shed 3 bases, and the junction held 7 bases outside the gene matches. CDR3 size: 15 residues. Germline lookup yields CDR1 SGHTA and CDR2 FQGNSA. Here the CDR3 reads CASSLGQGRDTEAFF. In nucleotides, the CDR3 is TGTGCCAGCAGCCTAGGACAGGGGAGGGACACTGAAGCTTTCTTT.

The chain recombines TRBV2 with TRBJ2-1; no firm D call. Germline lookup yields CDR1 SNHLY and CDR2 FYNNEI. The V and J ends lost 8 bases and 4 bases respectively, with 12 bases between them. The CDR3 runs to 13 residues. CDR3 sequence (DNA): TGTGCCAGCTCCCACACATTTTACAATGAGCAGTTCTTC. It yields the protein CASSHTFYNEQFF.

This chain connects TRBV28 to TRBJ2-4; a weak D match, TRBD1 (6 bases). CDR1 and CDR2 from the germline V gene are MDHEN and SYDVKM. Trimming pared 5 bases from V and 0 bases from J, leaving 11 bases between. This CDR3 has 15 amino acids. DNA for the CDR3: TGTGCCAGCAGTAACCAGGGGTTAGCCAAAAACATTCAGTACTTC. Its protein product is CASSNQGLAKNIQYF.

This rearrangement joins TRBV19 to TRBJ1-2; 9 bases agree with TRBD1. Germline loops: CDR1 LNHDA, CDR2 SQIVND (reference sequence). This CDR3 is 17 amino acids long. The junction had 18 bases not matched to a gene; V was cut back by 7 bases and J by 6 bases. CDR3 region: CASKMGQGGLVRNGYTF. The CDR3 coding sequence is TGTGCCAGTAAAATGGGACAGGGAGGATTGGTGAGAAATGGCTACACCTTC. The full variable domain, rest sourced from reference TRBV19 and TRBJ1-2, is DGGITQSPKYLFRKEGQNVTLSCEQNLNHDAMYWYRQDPGQGLRLIYYSQIVNDFQKGDIAEGYSVSREKKESFPLTVTSAQKNPTAFYLCASKMGQGGLVRNGYTFGSGTRLTVV.

This clone is a singleton in its sample. The gene calls are TRBV7-2 and TRBJ2-1, with D possibly TRBD2 on 5 matching bases. This CDR3 has 16 amino acids. Germline CDR1 SGHTA, CDR2 FQGNSA. V was cut by 3 bases and J by 9 bases, with 21 bases left in between. The CDR3 nucleotides are TGTGCCAGCAGCTTCCCTGGAAGGCAACTAGTCGGTGAGCAGTTCTTC. This gives the protein CASSFPGRQLVGEQFF.

The chain is built from TRBV5-4 and TRBJ2-7; D gene uncertain. V dropped 2 bases and J dropped 0 bases, with 6 bases sitting between them. The CDR3 covers 13 residues. The germline gives CDR1 SGHNT, CDR2 YYREEE (reference sequence). CDR3: CASSFADSYEQYF. In DNA, the CDR3 is TGTGCCAGCAGCTTTGCGGACTCCTACGAGCAGTACTTC.

The chain carries TRBV28 and TRBJ2-1; D is unresolved. This CDR3 spans 14 amino acids. Trimming removed 6 bases from V and 9 bases from J, with 18 bases in between. The germline V gene has CDR1 MDHEN and CDR2 SYDVKM. The CDR3 protein is CASSPETLVSEQFF. The CDR3 nucleotides are TGTGCCAGCAGCCCCGAGACTCTAGTATCTGAGCAGTTCTTC.

V is TRBV5-6 and J is TRBJ2-1; D is uncertain. V dropped 3 bases and J dropped 15 bases, with 16 bases sitting between them. This CDR3 spans 12 amino acids. Germline CDR1 SGHDT, CDR2 YYEEEE. CDR3 protein: CASSSRPHRMFF. The DNA for the CDR3 is TGTGCCAGCAGCTCCCGGCCGCATCGGATGTTCTTC.

The CDR3 loop reads CASRGQGAVDIQYF. In DNA form, the CDR3 reads TGTGCCAGCAGGGGACAGGGGGCGGTGGACATTCAGTACTTC. The V call is TRBV6-1, the J call TRBJ2-4, with TRBD1 matching over 12 bases. Germline-derived CDR1 and CDR2 are MNHNS and SASEGT. The CDR3 length is 14 residues. Germline trimming cut 6 bases from V and 8 bases from J; bases unmatched to any gene: 5.